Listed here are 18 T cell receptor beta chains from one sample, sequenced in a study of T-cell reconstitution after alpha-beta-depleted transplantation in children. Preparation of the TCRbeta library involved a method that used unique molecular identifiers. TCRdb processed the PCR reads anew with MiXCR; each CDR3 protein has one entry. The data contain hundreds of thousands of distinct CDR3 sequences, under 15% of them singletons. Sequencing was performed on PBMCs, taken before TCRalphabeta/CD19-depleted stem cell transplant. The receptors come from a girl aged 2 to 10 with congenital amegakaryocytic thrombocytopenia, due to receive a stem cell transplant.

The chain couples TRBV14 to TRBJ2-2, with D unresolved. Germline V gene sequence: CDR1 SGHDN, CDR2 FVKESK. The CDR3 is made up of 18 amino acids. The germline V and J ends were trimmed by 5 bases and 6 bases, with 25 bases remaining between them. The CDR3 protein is CASSSERLGRLTSGELFF. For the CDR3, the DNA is TGTGCCAGCAGCTCCGAGAGATTGGGCCGGCTAACGTCCGGGGAGCTGTTTTTT. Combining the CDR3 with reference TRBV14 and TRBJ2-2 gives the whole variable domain EAGVTQFPSHSVIEKGQTVTLRCDPISGHDNLYWYRRVMGKEIKFLLHFVKESKQDESGMPNNRFLAERTGGTYSTLKVQPAELEDSGVYFCASSSERLGRLTSGELFFGEGSRLTVL.

CDR3 coding DNA: TGTGCCATCAGTAATGTAAGTGAGCAGTTCTTC. Its translation: CAISNVSEQFF. The chain is built from TRBV10-3 and TRBJ2-1, with D unresolved. The germline V and J ends were trimmed by 5 bases and 9 bases, with 8 bases remaining between them. Germline-derived CDR1 and CDR2 are ENHRY and SYGVKD. The CDR3 spans 11 residues.

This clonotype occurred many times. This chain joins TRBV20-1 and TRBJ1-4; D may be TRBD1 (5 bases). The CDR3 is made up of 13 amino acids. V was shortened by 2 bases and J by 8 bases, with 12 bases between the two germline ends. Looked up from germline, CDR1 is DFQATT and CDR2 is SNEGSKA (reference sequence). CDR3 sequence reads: CSARRGGGEKLFF. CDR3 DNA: TGCAGTGCTAGACGTGGGGGAGGAGAAAAACTGTTTTTT.

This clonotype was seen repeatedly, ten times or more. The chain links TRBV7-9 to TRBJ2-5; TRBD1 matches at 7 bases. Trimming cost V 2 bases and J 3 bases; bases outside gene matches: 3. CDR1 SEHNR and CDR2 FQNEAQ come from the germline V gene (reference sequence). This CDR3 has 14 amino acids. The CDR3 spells CASSLNQGEETQYF. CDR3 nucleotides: TGTGCCAGCAGCTTAAATCAGGGGGAAGAGACCCAGTACTTC.

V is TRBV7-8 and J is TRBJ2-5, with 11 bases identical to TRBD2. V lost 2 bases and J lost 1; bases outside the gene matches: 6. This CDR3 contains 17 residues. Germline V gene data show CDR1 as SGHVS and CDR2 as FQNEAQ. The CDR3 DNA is TGTGCCAGCAGCTTACTGGCTAGCGGGAGGATCCAAGAGACCCAGTACTTC. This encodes CASSLLASGRIQETQYF.

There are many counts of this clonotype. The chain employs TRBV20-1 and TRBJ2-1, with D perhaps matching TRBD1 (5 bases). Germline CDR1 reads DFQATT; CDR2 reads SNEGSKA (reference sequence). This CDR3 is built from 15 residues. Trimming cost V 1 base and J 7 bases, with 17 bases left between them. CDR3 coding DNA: TGCAGTGCTAGAGGGAAGGGGTTGAAATGGAATGAGCAGTTCTTC. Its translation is CSARGKGLKWNEQFF.

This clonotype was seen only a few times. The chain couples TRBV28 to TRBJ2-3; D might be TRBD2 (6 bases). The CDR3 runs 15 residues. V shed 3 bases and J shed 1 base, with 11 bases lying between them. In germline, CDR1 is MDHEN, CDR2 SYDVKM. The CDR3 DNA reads TGTGCCAGCAGTTTTTCGGGGGAACGCACAGATACGCAGTATTTT. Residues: CASSFSGERTDTQYF.

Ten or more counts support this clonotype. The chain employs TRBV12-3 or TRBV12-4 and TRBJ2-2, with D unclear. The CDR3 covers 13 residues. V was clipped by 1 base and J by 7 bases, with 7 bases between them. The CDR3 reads CASSLVIVGELFF. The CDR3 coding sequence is TGTGCCAGCAGTTTAGTTATAGTCGGGGAGCTGTTTTTT.

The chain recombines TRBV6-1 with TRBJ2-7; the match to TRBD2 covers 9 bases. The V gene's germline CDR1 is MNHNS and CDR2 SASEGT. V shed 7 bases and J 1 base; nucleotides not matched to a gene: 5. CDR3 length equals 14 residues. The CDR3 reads CASTLLAGSYEQYF. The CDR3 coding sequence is TGTGCCAGCACCCTGCTAGCGGGATCCTACGAGCAGTACTTC.

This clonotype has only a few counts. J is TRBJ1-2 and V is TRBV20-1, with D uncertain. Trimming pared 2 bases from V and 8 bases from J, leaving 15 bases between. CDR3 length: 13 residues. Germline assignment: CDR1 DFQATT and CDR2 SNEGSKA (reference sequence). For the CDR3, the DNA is TGCAGTGCTAGACGGCAGTTAATGGGAGGCTACACCTTC. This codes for CSARRQLMGGYTF.

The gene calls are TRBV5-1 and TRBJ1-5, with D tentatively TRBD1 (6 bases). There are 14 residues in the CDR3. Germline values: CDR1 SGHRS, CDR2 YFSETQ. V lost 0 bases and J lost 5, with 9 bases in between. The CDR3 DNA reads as TGCGCCAGCAGCTTGGAGCCAGGGGATCAGCCCCAGCATTTT. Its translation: CASSLEPGDQPQHF.

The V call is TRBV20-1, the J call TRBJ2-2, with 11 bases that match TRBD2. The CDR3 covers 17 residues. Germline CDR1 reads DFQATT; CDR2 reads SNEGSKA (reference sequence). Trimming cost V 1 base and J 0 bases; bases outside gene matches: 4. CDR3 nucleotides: TGCAGTGCTAGAGCCCCTAGCGGGAGGCCGAACACCGGGGAGCTGTTTTTT. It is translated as CSARAPSGRPNTGELFF.

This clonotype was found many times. CDR3 sequence (DNA): TGTGCCAGCAGTACCCTAGCGGGAGGTTACTACGAGCAGTACTTC. The encoded protein is CASSTLAGGYYEQYF. V usage is TRBV6-1 and J usage is TRBJ2-7; the match to TRBD2 covers 11 bases. Per germline, CDR1 MNHNS and CDR2 SASEGT. V lost 5 bases to trimming and J lost 3 bases; unmatched junction nucleotides: 6. This CDR3 has 15 amino acids.

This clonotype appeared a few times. For the CDR3, the DNA is TGCAGTGCCCCGACAGGGAGCAGATTTAACTATGGCTACACCTTC. It specifies CSAPTGSRFNYGYTF. The chain employs TRBV20-1 and TRBJ1-2; 7 bases map to TRBD1. The V and J ends lost 6 bases and 1 base, in that order; junction bases with no gene match: 11. CDR3 length: 15 residues. Germline V gene lookup returns CDR1 DFQATT and CDR2 SNEGSKA (reference sequence).

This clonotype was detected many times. The CDR3 DNA is TGCAGTGCAGGCCTGCTTCGCGGGAGGTCCTACGAGCAGTACTTC. Translation gives CSAGLLRGRSYEQYF. V is TRBV20-1 and J is TRBJ2-7; 8 bases line up with TRBD2. This CDR3 is 15 amino acids long. The J segment lost 1 base and the V segment lost 6 bases, leaving 11 bases of the junction unmatched. CDR1 is DFQATT and CDR2 is SNEGSKA in the germline V gene (reference sequence).

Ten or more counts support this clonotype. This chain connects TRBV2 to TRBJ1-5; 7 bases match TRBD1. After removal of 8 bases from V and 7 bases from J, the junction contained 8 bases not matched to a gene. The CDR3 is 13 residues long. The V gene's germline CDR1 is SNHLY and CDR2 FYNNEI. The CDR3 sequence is CASPSTGPQPQHF. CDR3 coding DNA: TGTGCCAGCCCCTCGACAGGGCCCCAGCCCCAGCATTTT.

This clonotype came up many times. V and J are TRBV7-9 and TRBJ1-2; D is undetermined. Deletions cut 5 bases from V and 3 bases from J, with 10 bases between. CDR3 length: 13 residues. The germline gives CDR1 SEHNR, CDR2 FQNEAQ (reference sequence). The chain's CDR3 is CASSPRYDYGYTF. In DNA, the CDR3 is TGTGCCAGCAGCCCGAGGTACGACTATGGCTACACCTTC.

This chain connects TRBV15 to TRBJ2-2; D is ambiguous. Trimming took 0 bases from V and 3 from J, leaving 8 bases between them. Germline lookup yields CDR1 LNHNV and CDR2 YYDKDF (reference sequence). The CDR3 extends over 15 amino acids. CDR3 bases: TGTGCCACCAGCAGAGAGTCGGCCTACACCGGGGAGCTGTTTTTT. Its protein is CATSRESAYTGELFF.